The clone carrying this T cell receptor (beta chain) was picked up one time. Its antigen is undetermined. The entry originates in a study of OX40 agonist ivuxolimab in advanced cancers. Study-wide findings and caveats: The study observed clonal expansion of CD4+ and CD8+ blood T cells by week 6 at 0.1 to 3.0 mg/kg.

CDR3 size: 15 residues. V lost 3 bases, J lost 5 bases, and 17 bases lay in between. Sequencing used immunoSEQ multiplex PCR; TCRdb keeps in-frame clones, though not all of them. The table records approximately 33,000 clones, 80% to 90% of them present only once. The rearrangement uses TRBV23-1 and TRBJ2-7, with D maybe TRBD1 (5 bases). TRBV23-1 is an ORF, and what it does is uncertain. This clonotype was obtained from an adult with an advanced solid tumor such as melanoma, head and neck, liver or kidney cancer. This specimen consisted of CD4+ or CD8+ T cells sorted from blood, obtained in a trial of the OX40 agonist ivuxolimab. The chain's CDR3 is CASSQFTREFHEQYF. CDR3 sequence (DNA): TGCGCCAGCAGTCAGTTTACCAGGGAATTCCACGAGCAGTACTTC.